Only a few counts were recorded for the clone carrying this T cell receptor (beta chain). Its matching antigen is unknown. PBMCs provided sorted CD4+ and CD8+ T cells. The source of the sample is a study of CD8+ T cells in alopecia areata. Study results and limitations: Patients shared TCRs less clearly than mice did, possibly for HLA-related reasons. Sequences from scalp samples also cover resident alphabeta T cells of normal skin. For lesional scalp, especially alopecia totalis/universalis, clonality was higher than in normal scalp.

This CDR3 is 13 amino acids long. Germline V CDR1 and CDR2: MNHNS, SASEGT. Trimming pared 6 bases from V and 1 base from J, leaving 9 bases between. RNA extraction was followed by reverse transcription into cDNA, which acted as the sequencing template. Repertoires were generated with immunoSEQ multiplex PCR, while TCRdb's copy carries only in-frame clones and drops some. Here the sample spans fewer than 150,000 clones, 55% to 70% being singletons. The rearrangement joins TRBV6-1 to TRBJ1-1, with no clear D. The source of this sequence is a human donor in good health. Input material: CD4+ T cells sorted from blood. The CDR3: CASSSGRNTEAFF. The CDR3 DNA is TGTGCCAGCAGCTCCGGGAGGAACACTGAAGCTTTCTTT.